This T cell receptor beta chain was captured by sequencing in a study of cytomegalovirus exposure and HLA in healthy donors. Study information: Both the 100 to 150 validation repertoires and the approximately 640 first-cohort repertoires used the same platform, as reported by a later analysis. Whole-study findings and limits: It was found in a later analysis that first-cohort TCR clusters tended to co-occur in the 120 validation repertoires. Altogether, some 170 TCR beta chains were recorded as cytomegalovirus-associated.

Assay used: immunoSEQ multiplex PCR; TCRdb lists only in-frame clones, some missing. Found here are around 300,000 clones, roughly 85% of them singletons; the top ten hold over 0.95%. Looked up from germline, CDR1 is SGHTA and CDR2 is FQGNSA. The CDR3 is made up of 13 amino acids. Deletions cut 3 bases from V and 7 bases from J, with 10 bases between. The donors formed part of the approximately 120-subject validation cohort, distinct from the approximately 670-subject first cohort. Comments on this clone: Its antigen is as yet unknown.

This clonotype was obtained from a woman aged 18-29 years in good health and CMV-seronegative. The sequencing sample was made of PBMCs. The chain recombines TRBV7-2 with TRBJ1-5; D perhaps matches TRBD1 (5 bases). The CDR3 protein is CASSFQGRQPQHF. CDR3 nucleotides: TGTGCCAGCAGCTTTCAGGGAAGGCAGCCCCAGCATTTT.